This record covers a single T cell receptor (beta chain). CDR3 size: 16 residues. Germline assignment: CDR1 SQVTM and CDR2 ANQGSEA. V lost 6 bases to trimming and J lost 0 bases, with 20 bases between them. These data belong to a study of long-term antiretroviral therapy in people with HIV. Samples were assayed with immunoSEQ v3.0 at survey level. The target of sequencing was roughly 40,000-55,000 T-cell genomes per sample. Data came from immunoSEQ multiplex PCR; TCRdb stores just in-frame clones and leaves some out. The sample includes 20,000 to 25,000 clones, about four fifths of them seen just once.

Sample: unsorted PBMCs, taken less than 2.5 years after starting antiretroviral therapy. The chain links TRBV29-1 to TRBJ2-5; possibly TRBD2 for D (7 bases). The sequence was collected from a man aged 35 to 55 with HIV. Here the CDR3 DNA reads TGCAGCGTGGGGACCCTGGGGGGGGCGTACCAAGAGACCCAGTACTTC. It yields the protein CSVGTLGGAYQETQYF.